The 2 T cell receptor beta chains below all came from one sample that was sequenced in a study of vaccination and CD4 T cells after COVID-19. Treatment reported: approximately nine-day PBMC culture with coronavirus spike peptide pools or control peptides (ViraFEST assay). CD4+ T cells of the unexposed donor were collected before the COVID-19 pandemic (2011-2018). These receptors' antigens are unknown. Cultured CD4+ T cells had their DNA profiled by the Oncomine TCR Beta short-read assay. TCRdb redid the calling of the PCR reads with MiXCR, one entry per CDR3 protein. Counted here are about 9,700 distinct CDR3 sequences, 55% to 75% occurring once; the ten biggest clones make up 20% to 25%. What was sequenced was CD4+ T cells from blood, cultured in vitro. The source of these receptors is a human donor in good health.

The chain couples TRBV20-1 to TRBJ1-5, with no clear D. The CDR3 has 12 residues. Germline lookup yields CDR1 DFQATT and CDR2 SNEGSKA (reference sequence). V was clipped by 5 bases and J by 7 bases, with 12 bases between them. CDR3 in amino acids: CSAAPPSQPQHF. The DNA of the CDR3 is TGCAGTGCTGCCCCCCCTTCCCAGCCCCAGCATTTT.

The chain uses TRBV5-1 and TRBJ1-6; a possible D gene is TRBD1 (5 bases). V lost 5 bases, J lost 10 bases, and 16 bases lay in between. The length of the CDR3 is 14 residues. Germline CDR1 and CDR2: SGHRS and YFSETQ. CDR3 sequence reads: CASRMVRPGSPLHF. The CDR3 DNA reads TGCGCCAGCAGGATGGTGCGACCAGGGTCACCCCTCCACTTT.